The clone carrying this TCR beta chain was seen at least ten times. The data derive from a study of blood T cell repertoires in COVID-19. The wider study: Sample material is recorded as cDNA or gDNA derived from T cells, B-cell-depleted T cells, or PBMCs.

Under the authors' procedure: How many nucleated cells were present was estimated from reference gene primer amplification. Using immunoSEQ multiplex PCR, the repertoire was profiled, and TCRdb retains in-frame clones only, with some absent. The DNA gave D and trimming, while V, J and clone size come from that table. The data hold 200,000 to 250,000 clones, with roughly 84% observed a single time. The sequence came from a man younger than 40 with active or convalescent COVID-19. The material sequenced was peripheral blood.

The CDR3 nucleotides read TGTGCCAGCAGCGGGGGGGGTACTAGCGGGACCTCCTACAATGAGCAGTTCTTC. Residues: CASSGGGTSGTSYNEQFF. The chain uses TRBV7-8 and TRBJ2-1; 10 bases align to TRBD2. Germline V CDR1 and CDR2: SGHVS, FQNEAQ. With V trimmed by 5 bases and J by 0 bases, 10 bases remained unmatched. The CDR3 totals 18 residues. The full variable domain, its missing parts supplied by reference TRBV7-8 and TRBJ2-1, is GAGVSQSPRYKVAKRGQDVALRCDPISGHVSLFWYQQALGQGPEFLTYFQNEAQLDKSGLPSDRFFAERPEGSVSTLKIQRTQQEDSAVYLCASSGGGTSGTSYNEQFFGPGTRLTVL.